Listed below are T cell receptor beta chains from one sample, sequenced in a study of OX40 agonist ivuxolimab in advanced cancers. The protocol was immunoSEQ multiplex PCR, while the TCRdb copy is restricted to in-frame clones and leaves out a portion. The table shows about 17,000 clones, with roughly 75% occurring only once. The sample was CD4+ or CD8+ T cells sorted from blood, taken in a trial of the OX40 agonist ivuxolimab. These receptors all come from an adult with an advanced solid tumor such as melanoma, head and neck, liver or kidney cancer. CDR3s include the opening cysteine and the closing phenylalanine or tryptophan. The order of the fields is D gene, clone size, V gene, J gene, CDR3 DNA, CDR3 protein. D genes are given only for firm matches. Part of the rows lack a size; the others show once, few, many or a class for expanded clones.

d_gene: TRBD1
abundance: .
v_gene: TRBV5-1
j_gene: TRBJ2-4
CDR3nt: TGCGCCAGCAGCTTAACAGGGGGCGCGGACATTCAGTACTTC
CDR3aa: CASSLTGGADIQYF

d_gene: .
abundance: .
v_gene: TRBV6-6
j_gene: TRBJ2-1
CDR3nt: TGTGCCAGCAGGCCCCTTGCGCATCCATACAATGAGCAGTTCTTC
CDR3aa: CASRPLAHPYNEQFF

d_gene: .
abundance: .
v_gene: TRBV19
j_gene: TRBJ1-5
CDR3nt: TGTGCCAGTAGTGCGTCCAGGGATAGCAATCAGCCCCAGCATTTT
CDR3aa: CASSASRDSNQPQHF

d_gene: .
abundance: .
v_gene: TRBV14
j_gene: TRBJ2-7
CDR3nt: TGTGCCAGCAGCCAAGCCTACGAGCAGTACTTC
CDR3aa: CASSQAYEQYF

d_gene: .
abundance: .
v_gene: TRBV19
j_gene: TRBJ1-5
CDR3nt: TGTGCCAGTAGTATAACGCAGGGGAGCAATCAGCCCCAGCATTTT
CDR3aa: CASSITQGSNQPQHF

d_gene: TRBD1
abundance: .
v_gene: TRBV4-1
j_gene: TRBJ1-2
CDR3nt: TGCGCCAGCAGCCACCCACAGGGGATAGGTGGGTATGGCTACACCTTC
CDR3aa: CASSHPQGIGGYGYTF

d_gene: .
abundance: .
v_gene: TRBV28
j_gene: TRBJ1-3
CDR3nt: TGTGCCAGCAGTTTAGAACGGATCTCTGGAAACACCATATATTTT
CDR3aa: CASSLERISGNTIYF

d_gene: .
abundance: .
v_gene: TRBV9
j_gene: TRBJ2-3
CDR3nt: TGTGCCAGCGCCGAAGGTTGGCGGGAACCCACAGATACGCAGTATTTT
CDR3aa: CASAEGWREPTDTQYF

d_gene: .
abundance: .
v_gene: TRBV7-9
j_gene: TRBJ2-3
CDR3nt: TGTGCCAGCAGTTCTTGGGGGGAGAGCACAGATACGCAGTATTTT
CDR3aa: CASSSWGESTDTQYF

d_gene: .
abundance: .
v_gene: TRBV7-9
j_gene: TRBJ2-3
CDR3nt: TGTGCCAGCAGGTCAGGGGTCGCAGATACGCAGTATTTT
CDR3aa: CASRSGVADTQYF

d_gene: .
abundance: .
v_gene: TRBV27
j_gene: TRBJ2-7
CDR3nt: TGTGCCAGCAGCTACACAGGGTTCTCCTACGAGCAGTACTTC
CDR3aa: CASSYTGFSYEQYF

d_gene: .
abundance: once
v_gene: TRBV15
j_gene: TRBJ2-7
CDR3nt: TGTGCCACCAGCACAGACCCGGGCCCCAGGGGTGTGCAGTACTTC
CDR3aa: CATSTDPGPRGVQYF

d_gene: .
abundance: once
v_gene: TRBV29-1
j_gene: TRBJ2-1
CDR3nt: TGCAGCGTTGCTCAGACGGAGCCAAACAAGCAGTTCTTC
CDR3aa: CSVAQTEPNKQFF

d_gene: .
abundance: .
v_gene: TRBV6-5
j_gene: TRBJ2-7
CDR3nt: TGTGCCAGCAGTTACTCACAGTCCTACGAGCAGTACTTC
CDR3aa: CASSYSQSYEQYF

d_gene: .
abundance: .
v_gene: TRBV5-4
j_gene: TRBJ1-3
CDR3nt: TGTGCCAGCAGCTACCGGACAGCTGGAAACACCATATATTTT
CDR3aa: CASSYRTAGNTIYF

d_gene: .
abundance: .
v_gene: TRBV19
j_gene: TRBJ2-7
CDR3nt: TGTGCCAGTAGTATAGGGGGCAGATCCGAGCAGTACTTC
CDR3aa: CASSIGGRSEQYF

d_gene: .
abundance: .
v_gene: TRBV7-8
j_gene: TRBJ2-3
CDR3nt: TGTGCCAGCAGCTTAGGGGGGCGGGGGTACACAGATACGCAGTATTTT
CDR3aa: CASSLGGRGYTDTQYF

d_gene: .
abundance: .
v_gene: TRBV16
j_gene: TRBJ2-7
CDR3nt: TGTGCCAGCAGCCCGACAGGAGGGGAACTCGAGCAGTACTTC
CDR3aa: CASSPTGGELEQYF

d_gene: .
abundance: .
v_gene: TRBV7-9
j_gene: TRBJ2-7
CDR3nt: TGTGCCAGCAGCTTTCTGAACTACGAGCAGTACTTC
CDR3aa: CASSFLNYEQYF

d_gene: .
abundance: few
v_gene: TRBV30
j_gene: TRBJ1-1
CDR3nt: TGTGCCTGGAGCCCCGGGACGGGGACTGAAGCTTTCTTT
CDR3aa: CAWSPGTGTEAFF

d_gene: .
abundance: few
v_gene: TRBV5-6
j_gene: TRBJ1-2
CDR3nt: TGTGCCAGCAGCCGGATGACAGCGTATGGCTACACCTTC
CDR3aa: CASSRMTAYGYTF

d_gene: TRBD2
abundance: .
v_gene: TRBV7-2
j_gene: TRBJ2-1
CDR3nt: TGTGCCAGCAGCTTACGTCTAGCGGCCCTTTACAATGAGCAGTTCTTC
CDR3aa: CASSLRLAALYNEQFF

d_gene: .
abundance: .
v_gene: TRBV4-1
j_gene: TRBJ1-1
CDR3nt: TGCGCCAGCAGCCAAGAAATGACAGTAGTTGAAGCTTTCTTT
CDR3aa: CASSQEMTVVEAFF

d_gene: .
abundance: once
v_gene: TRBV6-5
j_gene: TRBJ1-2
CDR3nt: TGTGCCAGCAGTTACTCTACGGGGAACTATGGCTACACCTTC
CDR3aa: CASSYSTGNYGYTF